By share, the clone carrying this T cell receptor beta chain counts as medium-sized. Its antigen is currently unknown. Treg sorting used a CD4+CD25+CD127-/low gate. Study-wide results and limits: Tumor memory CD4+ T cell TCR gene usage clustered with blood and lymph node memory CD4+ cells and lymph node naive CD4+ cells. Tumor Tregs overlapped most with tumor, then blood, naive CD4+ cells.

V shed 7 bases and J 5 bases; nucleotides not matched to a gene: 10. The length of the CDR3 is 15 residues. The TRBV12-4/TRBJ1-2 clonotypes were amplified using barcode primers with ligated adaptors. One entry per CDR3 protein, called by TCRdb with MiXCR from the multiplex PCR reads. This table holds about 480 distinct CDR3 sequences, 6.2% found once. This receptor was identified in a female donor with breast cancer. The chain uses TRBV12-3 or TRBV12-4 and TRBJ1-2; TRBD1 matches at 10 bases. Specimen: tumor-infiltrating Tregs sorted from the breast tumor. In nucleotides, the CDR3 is TGTGCCAGCACCGGGACAGGGGTCTTCTTTTATGGCTACACCTTC. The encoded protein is CASTGTGVFFYGYTF.